This T cell receptor beta chain was sequenced during a study of blood T cell repertoires in COVID-19. V was trimmed by 0 bases and J by 12 bases, leaving 25 bases between them. The CDR3 is 16 residues long. Germline V gene lookup returns CDR1 SGHRS and CDR2 YFSETQ. The protocol was immunoSEQ multiplex PCR, while the TCRdb copy is restricted to in-frame clones and leaves out a portion. The repertoire holds roughly 140,000 clones, with approximately 84% as singletons. This sequence was found in a woman aged 60 to 75 with acute or convalescent COVID-19. The chain is built from TRBV5-1 and TRBJ2-7, with a tentative D call TRBD1 (7 bases). The material sequenced was peripheral blood. CDR3 region: CASSLGGTAATSSPYF. The DNA for the CDR3 is TGCGCCAGCAGCTTGGGAGGGACAGCCGCAACTAGCTCACCGTACTTC.